These 20 T cell receptor beta chains originate from one sample sequenced in a study of T-cell reconstitution after alpha-beta-depleted transplantation in children (dated by TCRdb to about 2016). The antigens of these receptors remain unknown. Study-wide findings and limitations: Hyperexpanded clone frequencies declined over subsequent months; after one year, T-cell counts and TCRbeta diversity were mostly attributed to newly produced T cells.

The treatment or condition label of this sample denotes: allogeneic hematopoietic cell transplantation with graft depleted of TCRalphabeta T cells and CD19 B cells. The method behind the library was PCR. Instrument on record: Illumina HiSeq 2500. TCR libraries were prepared with molecular barcoding, using unique molecular identifiers to normalize TCRbeta repertoire quantification. The raw public reads went through TCRdb reprocessing: fastp at Q25, MiXCR clone calling, in-frame beta chains kept. Every CDR3 protein is listed once, alongside the most common genes and DNA of its rows. The sample includes about 300,000 distinct CDR3 sequences, with nearly 8% observed a single time. Approximately 9% of the sample is in the top ten clones. The sequenced sample was peripheral blood, obtained 360 days after TCRalphabeta/CD19-depleted stem cell transplant. The source of these receptors is a female patient between 2 and 15 years old who had a stem cell transplant for Fanconi anemia, so the T cells may come from the graft donor.

This clonotype was recorded a few times. The chain carries TRBV18 and TRBJ2-7, with D perhaps matching TRBD1 or TRBD2 (6 bases each). V gave up 6 bases and J gave up 2 bases, with 20 bases separating them. Germline CDR1 is KGHSH and CDR2 is LQKENI. The CDR3 extends over 16 amino acids. The CDR3 region is CASSNLHRGPTYEQYF. As DNA, the CDR3 is TGTGCCAGCTCGAACCTCCATCGGGGGCCGACCTACGAGCAGTACTTC. Full variable domain (rest looked up from reference TRBV18 and TRBJ2-7): NAGVMQNPRHLVRRRGQEARLRCSPMKGHSHVYWYRQLPEEGLKFMVYLQKENIIDESGMPKERFSAEFPKEGPSILRIQQVVRGDSAAYFCASSNLHRGPTYEQYFGPGTRLTVT.

The chain joins TRBV6-1 to TRBJ2-7; 7 positions agree with TRBD1. The germline V gene encodes CDR1 MNHNS and CDR2 SASEGT. Germline trimming cut 6 bases from V and 2 bases from J; bases unmatched to any gene: 7. CDR3 length equals 14 residues. CDR3 bases: TGTGCCAGCAGCCCTTGGGACAGCACCTACGAGCAGTACTTC. Translation: CASSPWDSTYEQYF.

DNA for the CDR3: TGTGCCAGCAGCCAAGGGCGGCTAGCGGGGGGCTCCTACAATGAGCAGTTCTTC. It is translated as CASSQGRLAGGSYNEQFF. The rearrangement links TRBV11-2 to TRBJ2-1; 11 bases are a match to TRBD2. V lost 5 bases and J lost 0; bases outside the gene matches: 9. The CDR3 consists of 18 residues. CDR1 and CDR2 from the germline V gene are SGHAT and FQNNGV.

There are many counts of this clonotype. The chain carries TRBV4-2 and TRBJ2-5, with no clear D. Trimming pared 1 base from V and 3 bases from J, leaving 9 bases between. Germline V CDR1 and CDR2: LGHNA, YNFKEQ. The CDR3 has 14 residues. CDR3 DNA sequence: TGTGCCAGCAGCCAAGGTCTTAGTGAAGAGACCCAGTACTTC. This translates into CASSQGLSEETQYF.

The gene calls are TRBV7-2 and TRBJ1-2, with a weak D call TRBD1 (5 bases). The CDR3 length is 15 residues. The germline gives CDR1 SGHTA, CDR2 FQGNSA. Trimming pared 3 bases from V and 3 bases from J, leaving 14 bases between. CDR3 DNA sequence: TGTGCCAGCAGCTTGCAGTCCCAGGGCCACTATGGCTACACCTTC. It encodes CASSLQSQGHYGYTF. The whole variable domain, filled in from reference TRBV7-2 and TRBJ1-2, reads GAGVSQSPSNKVTEKGKDVELRCDPISGHTALYWYRQSLGQGLEFLIYFQGNSAPDKSGLPSDRFSAERTGGSVSTLTIQRTQQEDSAVYLCASSLQSQGHYGYTFGSGTRLTVV.

CDR3 amino acids: CASSQEFPSSPQEDTQYF. The CDR3 DNA sequence: TGTGCCAGCAGCCAAGAGTTCCCTAGTTCACCCCAGGAGGATACGCAGTATTTT. The chain has TRBV3-1 and TRBJ2-3; D gene ambiguous. CDR3 length: 18 residues. CDR1 is LGHDT, CDR2 YNNKEL, per germline (reference sequence). Deletions cut 0 bases from V and 6 bases from J, with 22 bases between.

This clonotype was counted ten times or more. V and J are TRBV15 and TRBJ2-1; D not certain. Trimming removed 5 bases from V and 9 bases from J, with 14 bases in between. Germline V lookup: CDR1 LNHNV, CDR2 YYDKDF (reference sequence). This CDR3 spans 13 amino acids. CDR3 sequence reads: CATSPQGLPEQFF. The DNA of the CDR3 is TGTGCCACCAGCCCCCAAGGGCTCCCTGAGCAGTTCTTC.

This clonotype was seen ten or more times. The chain carries TRBV5-6 and TRBJ2-1; maybe TRBD2 (5 bases). The V end lost 2 bases, the J end lost 7 bases, and 13 bases lay between the germline ends. This CDR3 contains 14 residues. The V gene's germline CDR1 is SGHDT and CDR2 YYEEEE. CDR3 region: CASSFVQPGNEQFF. For the CDR3, the DNA is TGTGCCAGCAGCTTTGTACAACCGGGGAATGAGCAGTTCTTC.

A note on this clonotype: This may be a read error, as it is one base from a much larger clone. The CDR3 end shows no conserved phenylalanine or tryptophan, and so a read error is likely. V usage is TRBV7-9 and J usage is TRBJ2-3, with D possibly matching TRBD1 (6 bases). Trimming took off 5 bases at V and 0 bases at J, with 12 bases between the two ends. Looked up from germline, CDR1 is SEHNR and CDR2 is FQNEAQ (reference sequence). The CDR3 is 15 residues long. CDR3 loop: CASSQRDTSTDTQYL. CDR3 DNA sequence: TGTGCCAGCAGCCAACGGGACACTAGCACAGATACGCAGTATTTA.

J is TRBJ1-2 and V is TRBV7-9; tentative D call: TRBD1 (5 bases). Germline-derived CDR1 and CDR2 are SEHNR and FQNEAQ (reference sequence). The CDR3 runs 14 residues. The V end was cut by 4 bases, the J end by 3 bases, with 12 bases between. CDR3 protein: CASSSTGTDYGYTF. In nucleotides, the CDR3 is TGTGCCAGCAGCTCCACCGGGACGGACTATGGCTACACCTTC. Full variable domain (missing parts from reference TRBV7-9 and TRBJ1-2): DTGVSQNPRHKITKRGQNVTFRCDPISEHNRLYWYRQTLGQGPEFLTYFQNEAQLEKSRLLSDRFSAERPKGSFSTLEIQRTEQGDSAMYLCASSSTGTDYGYTFGSGTRLTVV.

This clonotype was picked up many times. The chain is built from TRBV12-3 or TRBV12-4 and TRBJ2-1, with 13 bases aligning to TRBD2. The V gene end was trimmed by 5 bases and the J gene end by 10 bases; junction bases not matched to a gene: 5. The CDR3 contains 14 residues. This CDR3 reads CASSKGLAGLEQFF. CDR3 nucleotide sequence: TGTGCCAGCAGTAAGGGACTAGCGGGGTTGGAGCAGTTCTTC.

This clonotype was recorded a few times. This rearrangement joins TRBV6-2 or TRBV6-3 to TRBJ2-3, with 8 bases aligning to TRBD2. V dropped 8 bases and J dropped 0; count of bases not matched to a gene: 7. The CDR3 consists of 15 residues. Germline CDR1 reads MNHEY; CDR2 reads SVGEGT. The CDR3 nucleotides are TGTGCCAGCTACGCTAGCGGGTATAGCACAGATACGCAGTATTTT. Residues: CASYASGYSTDTQYF.

This clonotype was observed a handful of times. V gene TRBV4-2 combines with J gene TRBJ1-2, with D hard to call. The CDR3 is made up of 16 amino acids. Looked up from germline, CDR1 is LGHNA and CDR2 is YNFKEQ. The V gene lost 1 base and the J gene lost 2 bases, with 14 bases spanning the gap. The chain's CDR3 is CASSQVDAQSNYGYTF. CDR3 nucleotide sequence: TGTGCCAGCAGCCAAGTGGACGCACAATCCAACTATGGCTACACCTTC.

This clonotype was recorded many times. The genes are TRBV6-2 or TRBV6-3 and TRBJ2-4, with 7 bases matching TRBD1. Trimming removed 6 bases from V and 2 bases from J; junction bases left unmatched: 7. CDR3 size: 15 residues. CDR1 is MNHEY, CDR2 SVGEGT, per germline. CDR3 DNA: TGTGCCAGCAGACGAGAGGGGGCAACCAAAAACATTCAGTACTTC. Protein product: CASRREGATKNIQYF.

This clonotype was counted at least ten times. The chain employs TRBV12-3 or TRBV12-4 and TRBJ1-2, with no clear D. The CDR3 has 13 amino acids. Trimming removed 7 bases at V and 5 bases at J, with 14 bases between. CDR3 protein: CASKLQTGYGYTF. CDR3 DNA sequence: TGTGCCAGCAAACTTCAGACGGGTTATGGCTACACCTTC.

This clonotype has ten or more counts. The V call is TRBV5-6, the J call TRBJ2-1, with 7 nucleotides matching TRBD1. J lost 7 bases, V lost 4 bases, and 5 bases had no gene match. The CDR3 covers 13 residues. CDR1 is SGHDT and CDR2 is YYEEEE in the germline V gene. The chain's CDR3 is CASSPDRRNEQFF. The CDR3 DNA is TGTGCCAGCAGCCCGGACAGGCGGAATGAGCAGTTCTTC.

This clonotype was detected ten times or more. V is TRBV6-1 and J is TRBJ2-5; D not certain. CDR1 MNHNS and CDR2 SASEGT come from the germline V gene. Trimming took 5 bases from V and 2 from J, leaving 18 bases between them. This CDR3 has 16 residues. Here the CDR3 DNA reads TGTGCCAGCAGTACACGTCCTCTTGGGGAACAAGAGACCCAGTACTTC. Its translation: CASSTRPLGEQETQYF.

This clonotype has a count of ten or more. The chain couples TRBV29-1 to TRBJ2-1; D ambiguous. The V gene's germline CDR1 is SQVTM and CDR2 ANQGSEA. The germline V and J ends were trimmed by 3 bases and 2 bases, with 8 bases remaining between them. The CDR3 loop spans 13 amino acids. The CDR3 DNA sequence: TGCAGCGTTGATTTTTCGACCTACAATGAGCAGTTCTTC. It translates to CSVDFSTYNEQFF.

This clonotype occurred many times. The V and J genes are TRBV9 and TRBJ2-3; 7 bases line up with TRBD2. CDR3 length equals 15 residues. Unmatched junction bases numbered 9, after V lost 2 bases and J lost 6 bases. The V gene's germline CDR1 is SGDLS and CDR2 YYNGEE. This chain's CDR3 is CASSVIATSRDTQYF. CDR3 nucleotides: TGTGCCAGCAGCGTGATCGCGACTAGCCGTGATACGCAGTATTTT.

This clonotype was recorded many times. The chain couples TRBV7-2 to TRBJ1-2; 7 bases agree with TRBD1. Germline loops: CDR1 SGHTA, CDR2 FQGNSA. The CDR3 loop spans 14 amino acids. Germline trimming cut 1 base from V and 4 bases from J; bases unmatched to any gene: 3. CDR3 amino acids: CASSLGGQVYGYTF. The CDR3 DNA follows: TGTGCCAGCAGCTTAGGAGGACAGGTCTATGGCTACACCTTC.